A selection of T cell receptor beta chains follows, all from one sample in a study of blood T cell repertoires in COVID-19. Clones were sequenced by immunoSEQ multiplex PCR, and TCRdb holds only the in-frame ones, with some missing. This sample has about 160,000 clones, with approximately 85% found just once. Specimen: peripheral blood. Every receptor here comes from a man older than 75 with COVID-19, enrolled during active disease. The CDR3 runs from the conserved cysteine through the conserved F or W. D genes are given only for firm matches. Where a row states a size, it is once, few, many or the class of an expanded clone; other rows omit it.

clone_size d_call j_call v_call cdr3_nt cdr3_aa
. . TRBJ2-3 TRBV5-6 TGTGCCAGCAGCTTCCAGGGGCCAGATACGCAGTATTTT CASSFQGPDTQYF
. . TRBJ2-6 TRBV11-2 TGTGCCAGCAGCCCCAGAAGGGGCTCTGGGGCCAACGTCCTGACTTTC CASSPRRGSGANVLTF
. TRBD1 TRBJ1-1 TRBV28 TGTGCCAGCAGTTTGACAGGGCTGGGCACTGAAGCTTTCTTT CASSLTGLGTEAFF
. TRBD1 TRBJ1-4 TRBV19 TGTGCCAGTACCTCGACAGGGGGCGGTGAAAAACTGTTTTTT CASTSTGGGEKLFF
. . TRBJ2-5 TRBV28 TGTGCCAGCAGTCCCCCGATCGGCAGGGCCCAAGAGACCCAGTACTTC CASSPPIGRAQETQYF
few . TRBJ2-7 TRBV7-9 TGTGCCAGCAGCTTAGGGCCAGGGGAGACCTACGAGCAGTACTTC CASSLGPGETYEQYF
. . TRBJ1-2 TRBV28 TGTGCCATCGGGGACTATGGCTACACCTTC CAIGDYGYTF
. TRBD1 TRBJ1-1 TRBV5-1 TGCGCCAGCAGCGCCGGGACAGACGGAGAAGCTTTCTTT CASSAGTDGEAFF
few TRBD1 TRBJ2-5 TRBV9 TGTGCCAGCAGCAAAGGGGGACAGGGGATCCAAGAGACCCAGTACTTC CASSKGGQGIQETQYF
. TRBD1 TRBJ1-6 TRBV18 TGTGCCAGCTCACCAACTCGTAGCCGGGACAGGATCCACTTT CASSPTRSRDRIHF
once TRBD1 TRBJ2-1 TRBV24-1 TGTGCCACCAGTGATTCAGGGGGCAGGTACAATGAGCAGTTCTTC CATSDSGGRYNEQFF
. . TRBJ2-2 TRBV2 TGTGCCAGCAGTGAATTAAAGCAGGTCACCGGGGAGCTGTTTTTT CASSELKQVTGELFF
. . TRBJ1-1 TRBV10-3 TGTGCCATCCAGGGCGTGATGAACACTGAAGCTTTCTTT CAIQGVMNTEAFF
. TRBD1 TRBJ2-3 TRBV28 TGTGCCAGCAGTTTTCAACAGGGGAGCACAGATACGCAGTATTTT CASSFQQGSTDTQYF
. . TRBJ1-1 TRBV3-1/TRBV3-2 TGTGCCAGCAGCCAGGTTACAGGTGATAACACTGAAGCTTTCTTT CASSQVTGDNTEAFF
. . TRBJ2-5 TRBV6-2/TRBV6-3 TGTGCCAGCAGTTACGGATTCCGGGCCCAGTACTTC CASSYGFRAQYF
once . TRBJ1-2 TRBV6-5 TGTGCCAGCATCAAGGATCAGGGGAACTATGGCTACACCTTC CASIKDQGNYGYTF
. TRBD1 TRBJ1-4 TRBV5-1 TGCGCCAGCAGCCTGGGACAGGAAGATGAAAAACTGTTTTTT CASSLGQEDEKLFF
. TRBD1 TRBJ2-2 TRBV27 TGTGCCAGCAGAACGATTCGAACCGGGACAGGGGAGCGGGAGCTGTTTTTT CASRTIRTGTGERELFF
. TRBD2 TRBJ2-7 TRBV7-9 TGTGCCAGCAGCCTTAGATTAGGGACTAGCGGGGACTACGAGCAGTACTTC CASSLRLGTSGDYEQYF
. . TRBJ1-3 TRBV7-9 TGTGCCAGCAGCTACTCCCTATCTGGAAACACCATATATTTT CASSYSLSGNTIYF
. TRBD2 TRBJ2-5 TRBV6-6 TGTGCCAGCTCTAGCGGGGAGACCCAGTACTTC CASSSGETQYF
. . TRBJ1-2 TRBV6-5 TGTGCCAGCACCCCTGCAGGGGTAAACTATGGCTACACCTTC CASTPAGVNYGYTF
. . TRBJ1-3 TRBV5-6 TGTGCCAGCAGCTTACTGTCCTCAAGCACCATATATTTT CASSLLSSSTIYF
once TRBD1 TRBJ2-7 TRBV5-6 TGTGCCAGCAGCTCGAGTCACCGGGACAGGGGTTTGGTGCAGTACTTC CASSSSHRDRGLVQYF
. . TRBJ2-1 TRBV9 TGTGCCAGCAGCGTATCCCTCTTGAGGGCCGATGAGCAGTTCTTC CASSVSLLRADEQFF
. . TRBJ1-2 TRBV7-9 TGTGCCAGCAGCTTTAGTTGGACAGAAGGGAACTATGGCTACACCTTC CASSFSWTEGNYGYTF